The sequence of this T cell receptor beta chain was determined in a study of cytomegalovirus exposure and HLA in healthy donors. Study-level findings and limits: According to a subsequent analysis, TCR clusters from the first cohort were inclined to appear together in the 120 validation repertoires.

Comments on this clone: Antigen unknown.

The germline V gene has CDR1 SNHLY and CDR2 FYNNEI. This CDR3 has 12 amino acids. With 2 bases removed from V and 13 bases from J, the gap between germline ends came to 14 bases. Clones were sequenced by immunoSEQ multiplex PCR, and TCRdb holds only the in-frame ones, with some missing. The sample has under 150,000 clones; about 88% are singletons. The clonotype comes from a man between 18 and 35 years old in good health and CMV-seropositive. This chain uses TRBV2 with TRBJ1-1, with TRBD1 as a possible D gene (5 bases). The sequenced sample consisted of PBMCs. This CDR3 reads CASSEYQRGGFF. The DNA for the CDR3 is TGTGCCAGCAGTGAATACCAAAGGGGAGGTTTCTTT.